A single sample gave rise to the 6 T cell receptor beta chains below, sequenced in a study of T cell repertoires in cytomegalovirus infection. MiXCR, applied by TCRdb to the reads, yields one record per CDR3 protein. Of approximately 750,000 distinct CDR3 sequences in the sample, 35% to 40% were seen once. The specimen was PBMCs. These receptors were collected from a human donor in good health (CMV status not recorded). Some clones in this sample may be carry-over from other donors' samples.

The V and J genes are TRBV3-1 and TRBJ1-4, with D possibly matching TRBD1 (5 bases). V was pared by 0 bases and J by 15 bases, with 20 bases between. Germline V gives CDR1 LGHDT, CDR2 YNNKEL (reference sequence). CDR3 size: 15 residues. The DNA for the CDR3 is TGTGCCAGCAGCCAAGACCCTCGACAGTCTACGGTGTTGTTTTTT. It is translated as CASSQDPRQSTVLFF.

Written as DNA, the CDR3 is TGCGCCAGCAGCTTGAGGGGTGTGATCACAGATACGCAGTATTTT. Translating gives CASSLRGVITDTQYF. The rearrangement joins TRBV5-1 to TRBJ2-3; tentatively, D is TRBD1 (5 bases). V dropped 1 base and J dropped 2 bases, with 11 bases sitting between them. The CDR3 runs 15 residues. CDR1 is SGHRS and CDR2 is YFSETQ in the germline V gene.

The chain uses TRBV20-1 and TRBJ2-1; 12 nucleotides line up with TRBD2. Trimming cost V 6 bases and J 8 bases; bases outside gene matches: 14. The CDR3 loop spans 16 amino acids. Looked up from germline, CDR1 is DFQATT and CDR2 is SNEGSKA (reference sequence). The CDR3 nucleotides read TGCAGTGCGGTGGGGAGAGGGACTAGCGGGTTCTATGAGCAGTTCTTC. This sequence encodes CSAVGRGTSGFYEQFF.

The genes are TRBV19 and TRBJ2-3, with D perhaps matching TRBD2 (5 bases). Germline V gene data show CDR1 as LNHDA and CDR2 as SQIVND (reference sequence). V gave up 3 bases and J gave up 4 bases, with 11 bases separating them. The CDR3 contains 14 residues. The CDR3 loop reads CASSIDGVADTQYF. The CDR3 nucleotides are TGTGCCAGTAGTATCGACGGGGTAGCAGATACGCAGTATTTT.

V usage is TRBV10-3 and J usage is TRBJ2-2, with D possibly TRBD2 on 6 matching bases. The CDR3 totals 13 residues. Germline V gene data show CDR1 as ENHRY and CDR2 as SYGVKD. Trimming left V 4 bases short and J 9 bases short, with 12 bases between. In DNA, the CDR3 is TGTGCCATCAGTGCCGGGAGTTCCCGGGAGCTGTTTTTT. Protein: CAISAGSSRELFF.

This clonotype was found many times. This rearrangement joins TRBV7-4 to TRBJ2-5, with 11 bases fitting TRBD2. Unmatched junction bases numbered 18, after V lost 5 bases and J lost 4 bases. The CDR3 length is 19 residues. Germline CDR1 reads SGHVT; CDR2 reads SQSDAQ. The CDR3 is CASSPPIALSGGERETQYF. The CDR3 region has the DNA TGTGCCAGCAGCCCTCCCATTGCCCTTAGCGGGGGGGAGAGAGAGACCCAGTACTTC.